This T cell receptor (beta chain) stems from a study of molecular identifiers for immune sequencing clone quantification. Study findings and constraints: Detection of one spiked Jurkat cell's TCR RNA reportedly worked in 850,000 to 1,000,000 naive cells. Clones of above 20 RNA copies carried over 97% of effector molecules; in naive cells they carried under 1%.

The CDR3 has 15 residues. From germline, CDR1 is MGHRA and CDR2 YSYEKL. Between the trimmed V and J ends, which lost 0 bases and 1 base, there was a span of 7 bases. About this clonotype: Antigen unknown.

Previously described methods and listed TCR primers were employed for the bulk TCR libraries. TCRdb re-analysed the PCR reads in MiXCR, keeping a single row per CDR3 protein. The table lists about 640,000 distinct CDR3 sequences, 15% to 20% of them singletons. CD8+CD4-CCR7+CD45RA+ cells were sorted as naive CD8 T cells. The sequence came from a human donor in good health. Some libraries in this study had Jurkat cell RNA spiked in. V is TRBV4-1 and J is TRBJ1-5, with D unclear. Sequences were obtained from naive CD8+ T cells from blood, with Jurkat cell RNA spiked in. The subset is: FACS-sorted CD8+CD4-CCR7+CD45RA+ naive T cells. CDR3 region: CASSQEAFSNQPQHF. CDR3 in DNA: TGCGCCAGCAGCCAAGAAGCGTTCAGCAATCAGCCCCAGCATTTT.